This T cell receptor beta chain was sequenced in a study of shared clonotypes between healthy human individuals. Study-wide results and caveats: At large depth, rarefaction still showed sorted-subset sequencing to be incomplete.

This clone was recorded only once. Its antigen remains unknown. The CDR3 has 12 amino acids. CDR1 is SQVTM, CDR2 ANQGSEA, per germline. The V segment lost 7 bases and the J segment 1 base; nucleotides outside the gene matches: 2. This table comes from immunoSEQ multiplex PCR, and its TCRdb copy is limited to in-frame clones, with some not included. The sample has 1 million to 1.3 million clones, 75% to 85% seen once; the top ten hold roughly 0.57%. The rearrangement links TRBV29-1 to TRBJ2-5, with 8 bases fitting TRBD1. Material for sequencing was memory CD4+ T cells from PBMCs. Subset in this sample: CD45RA-negative fraction. The source is a man aged 18 to 30 in good health. Some clones in this sample may be carry-over from other donors' samples. Here the CDR3 reads CSADRAQETQYF. The CDR3 DNA follows: TGCAGCGCGGACAGGGCCCAAGAGACCCAGTACTTC.